These T cell receptor beta chains were read from a single sample in a study of cytomegalovirus exposure and HLA in healthy donors. Data came from immunoSEQ multiplex PCR; TCRdb stores just in-frame clones and leaves some out. The top ten clones hold 10% of a sample with about 160,000 clones, roughly nine tenths of them seen once. Specimen: PBMCs. Receptors were obtained from a woman aged 18-29 years in good health and CMV-seropositive. CDR3s include the opening cysteine and the closing phenylalanine or tryptophan. The order of the fields is V gene, clone size, D gene, J gene, CDR3 DNA, CDR3 protein. D genes are given only for firm matches. Rows give clone size only sometimes, using once, few, many, or a class for an expanded clone.

TRBV27	-	TRBD1	TRBJ2-7	TGTGCCAGCAGTAGGGACAGGGGGGCCTACGAGCAGTACTTC	CASSRDRGAYEQYF
TRBV5-1	once	TRBD2	TRBJ2-1	TGCGCCAGCCGACGGGGGCATAGCGGGAGCGGGGCCGATGAGCAGTTCTTC	CASRRGHSGSGADEQFF
TRBV27	-	TRBD2	TRBJ2-3	TGTGCCAGCAGCCCAGGACTAGCGGGAATTAGGGGCACAGATACGCAGTATTTT	CASSPGLAGIRGTDTQYF
TRBV6-1	-	-	TRBJ1-1	TGTGCCAGCAGTGAATTGGCGGTGAGGTCTTCCGAAGCTTTCTTT	CASSELAVRSSEAFF
TRBV20-1	-	-	TRBJ2-1	TGCAGTGCGCCAGACTACAATGAGCAGTTCTTC	CSAPDYNEQFF
TRBV11-2	-	TRBD2	TRBJ2-7	TGTGCCAGCAGCTCCGGACTAGCGGGAGGGTCGTACGAGCAGTACTTC	CASSSGLAGGSYEQYF
TRBV18	-	TRBD1	TRBJ1-4	TGTGCCAGCTCACCGGACAGGGGCTATGAAAAACTGTTTTTT	CASSPDRGYEKLFF
TRBV30	-	-	TRBJ1-5	TGTGCTTTGGACGCGGGGTACAATCAGCCCCAGCATTTT	CALDAGYNQPQHF
TRBV14	-	TRBD2	TRBJ2-3	TGTGCCAGCAGCCAAGTGGGCCAGCTAGCGGGAGGTGGAGATACGCAGTATTTT	CASSQVGQLAGGGDTQYF
TRBV5-4	-	-	TRBJ1-3	TGTGCCAGCAGTACTGGAGGGCGGTCTGGAAACACCATATATTTT	CASSTGGRSGNTIYF